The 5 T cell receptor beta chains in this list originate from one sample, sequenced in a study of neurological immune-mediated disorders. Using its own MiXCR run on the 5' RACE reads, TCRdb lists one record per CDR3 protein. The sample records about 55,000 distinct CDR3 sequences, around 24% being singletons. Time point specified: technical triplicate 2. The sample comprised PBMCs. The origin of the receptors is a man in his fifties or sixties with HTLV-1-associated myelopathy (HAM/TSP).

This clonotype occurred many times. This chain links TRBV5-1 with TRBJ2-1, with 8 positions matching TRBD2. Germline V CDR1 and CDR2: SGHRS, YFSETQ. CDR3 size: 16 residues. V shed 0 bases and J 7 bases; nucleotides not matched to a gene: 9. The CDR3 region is CASSLVVVAGSNEQFF. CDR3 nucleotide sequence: TGCGCCAGCAGCTTGGTAGTGGTAGCGGGATCAAATGAGCAGTTCTTC.

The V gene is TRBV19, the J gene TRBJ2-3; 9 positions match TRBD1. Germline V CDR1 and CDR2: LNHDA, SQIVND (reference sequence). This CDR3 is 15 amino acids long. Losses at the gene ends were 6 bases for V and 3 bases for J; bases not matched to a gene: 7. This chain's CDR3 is CASRNRGRITDTQYF. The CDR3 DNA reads TGTGCCAGTAGGAACAGGGGGCGCATTACAGATACGCAGTATTTT.

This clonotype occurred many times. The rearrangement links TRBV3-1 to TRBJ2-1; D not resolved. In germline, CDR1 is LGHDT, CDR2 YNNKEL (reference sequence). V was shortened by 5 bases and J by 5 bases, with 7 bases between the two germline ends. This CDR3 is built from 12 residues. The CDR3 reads CASSSLDNEQFF. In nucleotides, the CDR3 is TGTGCCAGCAGCTCATTAGACAATGAGCAGTTCTTC.

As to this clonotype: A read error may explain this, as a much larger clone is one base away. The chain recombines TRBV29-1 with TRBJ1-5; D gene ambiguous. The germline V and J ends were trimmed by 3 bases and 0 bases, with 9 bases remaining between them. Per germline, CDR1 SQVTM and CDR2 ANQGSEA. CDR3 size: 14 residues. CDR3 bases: TGCAGCGTTGATCGCCATCATAGCAATCAGCCCCAGCATTTT. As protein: CSVDRHHSNQPQHF.

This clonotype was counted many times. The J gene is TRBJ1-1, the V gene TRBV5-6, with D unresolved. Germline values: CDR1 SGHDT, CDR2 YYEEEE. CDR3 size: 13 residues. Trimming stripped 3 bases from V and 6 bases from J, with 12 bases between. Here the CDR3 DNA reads TGTGCCAGCAGCTCCCCCGGACGGGCTGAAGCTTTCTTT. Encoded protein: CASSSPGRAEAFF.